This passage covers 25 T cell receptor beta chains from one sample sequenced in a study of early T cells in non-severe SARS-CoV-2 infection. TCRdb re-derived calls from the 5' RACE reads in MiXCR, one entry per CDR3 protein. The data hold 45,000 to 55,000 distinct CDR3 sequences, with 6.2% observed a single time. The sample comprised whole blood. These receptors came from an adult who was a healthcare worker with PCR-confirmed SARS-CoV-2 infection or an uninfected control (not recorded which).

The J gene is TRBJ1-2, the V gene TRBV3-1, with no clear D. CDR1 is LGHDT and CDR2 is YNNKEL in the germline V gene (reference sequence). The CDR3 sequence is 14 residues long. The germline V and J ends were trimmed by 4 bases and 1 base, with 10 bases remaining between them. The CDR3 region has the DNA TGTGCCAGCAGCCGGGGAGTTCTTAACTATGGCTACACCTTC. Encoded protein: CASSRGVLNYGYTF.

In this sample, this clonotype turned up many times. The CDR3 DNA is TGTGCCAGCAGCTCCAACAGGGAGGAAAGGTCACCCCTCCACTTT. Amino acid sequence: CASSSNREERSPLHF. The V and J genes are TRBV7-2 and TRBJ1-6, with D tentatively TRBD1 (6 bases). The germline V gene has CDR1 SGHTA and CDR2 FQGNSA. The CDR3 runs to 15 residues. Trimming shortened V by 4 bases and J by 10 bases, and 17 bases separated the two germline ends.

This clonotype appeared once. The chain uses TRBV20-1 and TRBJ2-1, with D perhaps matching TRBD1 (6 bases). This CDR3 has 14 residues. In germline, CDR1 is DFQATT, CDR2 SNEGSKA (reference sequence). V shed 3 bases and J shed 7 bases, with 16 bases lying between them. This CDR3 reads CSASRGGIGNEQFF. Written as DNA, the CDR3 is TGCAGTGCTAGCCGTGGGGGCATTGGAAATGAGCAGTTCTTC.

This clonotype was found many times. V usage is TRBV10-3 and J usage is TRBJ2-5; 11 positions match TRBD1. V gave up 2 bases and J gave up 1 base; unmatched junction bases: 9. The CDR3 is 18 residues long. CDR1 is ENHRY, CDR2 SYGVKD, per germline. This chain's CDR3 is CAISEGQGARGTQETQYF. DNA for the CDR3: TGTGCCATCAGTGAGGGACAGGGGGCCCGGGGGACCCAAGAGACCCAGTACTTC.

This clonotype was detected many times. CDR3 region: CASSQDRRAGTNTGELFF. The CDR3 DNA sequence: TGCGCCAGCAGCCAAGATCGGAGGGCTGGGACGAACACCGGGGAGCTGTTTTTT. V is TRBV4-3 and J is TRBJ2-2, with D perhaps matching TRBD2 (6 bases). CDR1 LGHNA and CDR2 YSLEER come from the germline V gene. This CDR3 is 18 amino acids long. The V end was cut by 0 bases, the J end by 0 bases, with 14 bases between.

This clonotype occurred many times. The rearrangement links TRBV28 to TRBJ1-2; 11 bases map to TRBD1. The V segment lost 5 bases and the J segment 3 bases; nucleotides outside the gene matches: 2. In germline, CDR1 is MDHEN, CDR2 SYDVKM. This CDR3 is 14 amino acids long. The CDR3 region has the DNA TGTGCCAGCAGTGCGGGACAGGGGGACTATGGCTACACCTTC. This encodes CASSAGQGDYGYTF.

This clonotype was seen a few times. This sequence joins TRBV2 and TRBJ2-5, with unresolved D. Germline assignment: CDR1 SNHLY and CDR2 FYNNEI. Between the trimmed V and J ends, which lost 6 bases and 0 bases, there was a span of 14 bases. This CDR3 is 15 amino acids long. Here the CDR3 DNA reads TGTGCCAGCAGAGACCCGGACGGGTACCAAGAGACCCAGTACTTC. It translates to CASRDPDGYQETQYF. The variable domain in full, with the rest retrieved from reference TRBV2 and TRBJ2-5, is EPEVTQTPSHQVTQMGQEVILRCVPISNHLYFYWYRQILGQKVEFLVSFYNNEISEKSEIFDDQFSVERPDGSNFTLKIRSTKLEDSAMYFCASRDPDGYQETQYFGPGTRLLVL.

The sample holds a few counts of this clonotype. This rearrangement joins TRBV6-2 or TRBV6-3 to TRBJ1-5, with TRBD1 identical over 7 bases. Germline lookup yields CDR1 MNHEY and CDR2 SVGEGT. This CDR3 comprises 15 residues. V shed 6 bases, J shed 1 base, and the junction held 6 bases outside the gene matches. CDR3 coding DNA: TGTGCCAGCAGCACGGACAGGCGGAGCAATCAGCCCCAGCATTTT. Amino acids: CASSTDRRSNQPQHF.

This clonotype was observed a few times. V is TRBV7-2 and J is TRBJ1-2; D is unclear. Looked up from germline, CDR1 is SGHTA and CDR2 is FQGNSA. The V gene lost 5 bases and the J gene lost 0 bases, with 13 bases spanning the gap. The CDR3 extends over 15 amino acids. CDR3 nucleotides: TGTGCCAGCAGCCGCAAGGGATCTTCTAACTATGGCTACACCTTC. It specifies CASSRKGSSNYGYTF.

This clonotype has a count of ten or more. The chain uses TRBV7-6 and TRBJ2-2; D is possibly TRBD1 or TRBD2 (5 bases each). Germline loops: CDR1 SGHVS, CDR2 FNYEAQ. V shed 6 bases and J shed 0 bases, with 20 bases lying between them. The length of the CDR3 is 18 residues. The CDR3 is CASSFQVRGPANTGELFF. The CDR3 DNA follows: TGTGCCAGCAGTTTTCAGGTTCGGGGACCTGCGAACACCGGGGAGCTGTTTTTT.

This clonotype was recorded many times. V and J are TRBV11-2 and TRBJ2-2, with D perhaps being TRBD1 or TRBD2 (6 bases each). The CDR3 spans 15 residues. Trimming took 9 bases from V and 1 from J, leaving 15 bases between them. The germline V gene has CDR1 SGHAT and CDR2 FQNNGV. In DNA, the CDR3 is TGTGCCAGTAGAACAAGGGGGGAGAACACCGGGGAGCTGTTTTTT. It is translated as CASRTRGENTGELFF. Full variable domain (outside the CDR3, taken from reference TRBV11-2 and TRBJ2-2): EAGVAQSPRYKIIEKRQSVAFWCNPISGHATLYWYQQILGQGPKLLIQFQNNGVVDDSQLPKDRFSAERLKGVDSTLKIQPAKLEDSAVYLCASRTRGENTGELFFGEGSRLTVL.

This clonotype was detected many times. The chain is built from TRBV7-2 and TRBJ2-3, with a tentative D call TRBD2 (5 bases). V was cut by 5 bases and J by 3 bases, with 15 bases left in between. The CDR3 spans 15 residues. The germline V gene has CDR1 SGHTA and CDR2 FQGNSA. The CDR3: CASSLTSTRTDTQYF. As DNA, the CDR3 is TGTGCCAGCAGCCTCACCTCAACTAGAACAGATACGCAGTATTTT.

This clonotype occurred a few times. This sequence joins TRBV11-2 and TRBJ1-2, with a tentative D call TRBD1 (5 bases). Germline V gives CDR1 SGHAT, CDR2 FQNNGV. V lost 6 bases, J lost 0 bases, and 8 bases lay in between. This CDR3 comprises 13 residues. CDR3 loop: CASRGGSNYGYTF. Here the CDR3 DNA reads TGTGCCAGCAGGGGGGGATCTAACTATGGCTACACCTTC.

This clonotype showed up many times. This rearrangement joins TRBV10-3 to TRBJ2-5, with D unclear. The CDR3 totals 15 residues. CDR1 and CDR2 from the germline V gene are ENHRY and SYGVKD. V was shortened by 1 base and J by 1 base, with 10 bases between the two germline ends. The CDR3: CAISEFGSPQETQYF. CDR3 bases: TGTGCCATCAGTGAGTTTGGCAGCCCCCAAGAGACCCAGTACTTC.

This clonotype was found a few times. This chain joins TRBV7-6 and TRBJ2-1, with D perhaps matching TRBD1 or TRBD2 (5 bases each). The CDR3 runs to 11 residues. CDR1 and CDR2 from the germline V gene are SGHVS and FNYEAQ. Trimming shortened V by 5 bases and J by 8 bases, and 7 bases separated the two germline ends. The CDR3 reads CASSRGDEQFF. The CDR3 DNA follows: TGTGCCAGCAGCCGAGGGGATGAGCAGTTCTTC.

This clonotype was recorded at least ten times. The chain employs TRBV10-3 and TRBJ2-1; the D is unclear. V gave up 10 bases and J gave up 2 bases, with 18 bases separating them. The CDR3 runs to 15 residues. Germline CDR1 and CDR2: ENHRY and SYGVKD. CDR3 protein: CATRVTGRPYNEQFF. The CDR3 DNA sequence: TGTGCCACCCGTGTTACGGGCCGACCCTACAATGAGCAGTTCTTC.

In this sample, this clonotype turned up many times. The V and J genes are TRBV12-3 or TRBV12-4 and TRBJ2-1; D gene uncertain. The CDR3 length is 13 residues. Trimming stripped 11 bases from V and 6 bases from J, with 17 bases between. CDR3 nucleotide sequence: TGTGCCTCCCAGAGGTCGGGCCCCAATGAGCAGTTCTTC. This gives the protein CASQRSGPNEQFF.

This clonotype has just a few counts. V usage is TRBV5-1 and J usage is TRBJ2-3, with 10 bases fitting TRBD2. After removal of 4 bases from V and 4 bases from J, the junction contained 12 bases not matched to a gene. Germline V lookup: CDR1 SGHRS, CDR2 YFSETQ. CDR3 length equals 17 residues. Written as DNA, the CDR3 is TGCGCCAGCAGCCCTACTAGCGGGGCTGCACAGGCAGATACGCAGTATTTT. Amino acid sequence: CASSPTSGAAQADTQYF.

This clonotype was seen a handful of times. The J gene is TRBJ2-7, the V gene TRBV12-3 or TRBV12-4; possible D gene TRBD2, 6 bases. The CDR3 has 14 amino acids. Trimming took off 6 bases at V and 0 bases at J, with 12 bases between the two ends. CDR3 bases: TGTGCCAGCAGGCGGGACTGGAACTCCTACGAGCAGTACTTC. Protein: CASRRDWNSYEQYF.

This clonotype was seen at least ten times. The V gene is TRBV10-3, the J gene TRBJ1-2; tentative D call: TRBD1 (5 bases). The CDR3 loop spans 16 amino acids. Trimming took 6 bases from V and 1 from J, leaving 18 bases between them. Germline V lookup: CDR1 ENHRY, CDR2 SYGVKD. This CDR3 reads CAISEADSAVNYGYTF. The CDR3 DNA follows: TGTGCCATCAGCGAGGCCGACAGCGCAGTTAACTATGGCTACACCTTC.

This clonotype was detected ten times or more. The chain couples TRBV3-1 to TRBJ2-1; D call uncertain. This CDR3 region has 14 residues. The V gene's germline CDR1 is LGHDT and CDR2 YNNKEL (reference sequence). V gave up 2 bases and J gave up 5 bases, with 10 bases separating them. The CDR3 DNA sequence: TGTGCCAGCAGCCAAATTCGGTCTAACAATGAGCAGTTCTTC. Protein: CASSQIRSNNEQFF.

The chain recombines TRBV7-2 with TRBJ2-7; 13 positions agree with TRBD2. This CDR3 contains 13 residues. Germline lookup yields CDR1 SGHTA and CDR2 FQGNSA. V lost 6 bases and J lost 7; bases outside the gene matches: 3. In nucleotides, the CDR3 is TGTGCCAGCAGAGGGGGACTAGCGGGGGAGCAGTACTTC. It yields the protein CASRGGLAGEQYF.

This chain uses TRBV12-3 or TRBV12-4 with TRBJ1-2; no firm D call. This CDR3 spans 13 amino acids. Trimming removed 8 bases from V and 4 bases from J, with 14 bases in between. CDR3 region: CASAIWMPYGYTF. CDR3 nucleotide sequence: TGTGCCAGCGCGATTTGGATGCCCTATGGCTACACCTTC.

A few counts support this clonotype. This rearrangement joins TRBV12-3 or TRBV12-4 to TRBJ2-2; D is unresolved. The V end was cut by 7 bases, the J end by 7 bases, with 10 bases between. The CDR3 is 12 amino acids. Here the CDR3 reads CASTLGFGELFF. DNA for the CDR3: TGTGCCAGCACCCTGGGGTTCGGGGAGCTGTTTTTT.

The rearrangement links TRBV5-1 to TRBJ2-3; a weak D match, TRBD2 (5 bases). Trimming took off 3 bases at V and 5 bases at J, with 19 bases between the two ends. There are 16 residues in the CDR3. Germline CDR1 reads SGHRS; CDR2 reads YFSETQ. CDR3 DNA: TGCGCCAGCAGCTGGAGACCCCGGCCCCGGGAAGATACGCAGTATTTT. Translating gives CASSWRPRPREDTQYF.